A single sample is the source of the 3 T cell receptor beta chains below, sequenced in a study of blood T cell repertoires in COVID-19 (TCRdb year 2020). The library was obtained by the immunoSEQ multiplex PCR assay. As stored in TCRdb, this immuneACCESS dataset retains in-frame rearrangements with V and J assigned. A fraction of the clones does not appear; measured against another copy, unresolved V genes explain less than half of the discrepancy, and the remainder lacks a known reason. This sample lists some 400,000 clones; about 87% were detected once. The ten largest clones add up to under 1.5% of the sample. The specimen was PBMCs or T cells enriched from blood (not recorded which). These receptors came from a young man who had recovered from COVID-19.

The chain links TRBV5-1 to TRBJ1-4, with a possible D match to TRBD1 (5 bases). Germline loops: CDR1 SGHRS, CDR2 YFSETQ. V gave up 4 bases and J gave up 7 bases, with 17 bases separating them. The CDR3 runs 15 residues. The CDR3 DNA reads TGCGCCAGCAGCCGCGGTACAGGAGGGGCTGAAAAACTGTTTTTT. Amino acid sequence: CASSRGTGGAEKLFF.

Here the CDR3 reads CASSYPRVQPQHF. The CDR3 DNA reads as TGTGCCAGCAGTTATCCCAGGGTACAGCCCCAGCATTTT. The rearrangement joins TRBV6-2 or TRBV6-3 to TRBJ1-5; a possible D gene is TRBD1 (5 bases). V lost 3 bases and J 7 bases, leaving 10 bases between the germline ends. CDR3 length: 13 residues. The V gene's germline CDR1 is MNHEY and CDR2 SVGEGT.

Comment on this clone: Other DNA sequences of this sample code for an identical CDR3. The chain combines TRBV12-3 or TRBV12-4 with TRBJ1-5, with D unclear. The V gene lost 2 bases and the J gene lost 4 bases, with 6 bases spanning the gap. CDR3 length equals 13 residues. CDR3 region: CASSLTGNQPQHF. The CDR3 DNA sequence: TGTGCCAGCAGTTTAACGGGTAATCAGCCCCAGCATTTT.